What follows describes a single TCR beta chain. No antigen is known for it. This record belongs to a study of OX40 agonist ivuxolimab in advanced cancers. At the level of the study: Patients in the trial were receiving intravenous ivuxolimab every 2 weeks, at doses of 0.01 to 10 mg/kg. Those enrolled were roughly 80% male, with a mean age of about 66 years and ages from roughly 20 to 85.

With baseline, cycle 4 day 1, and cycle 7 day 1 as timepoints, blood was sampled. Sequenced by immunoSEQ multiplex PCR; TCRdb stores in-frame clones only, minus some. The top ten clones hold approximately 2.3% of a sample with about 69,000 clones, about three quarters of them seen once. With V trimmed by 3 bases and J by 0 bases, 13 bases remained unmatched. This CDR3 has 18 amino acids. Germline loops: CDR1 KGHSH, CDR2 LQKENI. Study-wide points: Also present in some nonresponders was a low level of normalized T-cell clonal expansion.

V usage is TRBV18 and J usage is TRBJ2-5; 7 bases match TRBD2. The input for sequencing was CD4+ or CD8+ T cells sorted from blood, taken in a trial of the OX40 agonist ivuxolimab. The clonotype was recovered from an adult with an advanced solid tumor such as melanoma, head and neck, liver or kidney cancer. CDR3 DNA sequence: TGTGCCAGCTCACCGAGAAGGGGCGGGGGAAGGTACCAAGAGACCCAGTACTTC. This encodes CASSPRRGGGRYQETQYF.